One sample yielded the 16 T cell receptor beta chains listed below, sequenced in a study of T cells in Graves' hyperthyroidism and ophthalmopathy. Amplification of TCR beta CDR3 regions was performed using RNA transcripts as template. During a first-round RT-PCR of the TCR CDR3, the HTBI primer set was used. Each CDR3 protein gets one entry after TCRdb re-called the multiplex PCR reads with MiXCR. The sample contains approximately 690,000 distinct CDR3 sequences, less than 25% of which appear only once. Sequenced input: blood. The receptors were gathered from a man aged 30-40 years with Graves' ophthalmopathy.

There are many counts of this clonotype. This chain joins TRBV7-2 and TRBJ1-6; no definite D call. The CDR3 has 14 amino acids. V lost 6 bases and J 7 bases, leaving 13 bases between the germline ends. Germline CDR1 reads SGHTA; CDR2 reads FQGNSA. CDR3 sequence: CASRSDGINSPLHF. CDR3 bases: TGTGCCAGCAGATCGGACGGGATCAATTCACCCCTCCACTTT.

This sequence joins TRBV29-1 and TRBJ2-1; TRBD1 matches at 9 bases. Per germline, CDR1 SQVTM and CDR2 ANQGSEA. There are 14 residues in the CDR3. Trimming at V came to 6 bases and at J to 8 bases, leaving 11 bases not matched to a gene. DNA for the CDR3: TGCAGCGTGCCACTGGACAGGGGTATAGATGAGCAGTTCTTC. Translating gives CSVPLDRGIDEQFF.

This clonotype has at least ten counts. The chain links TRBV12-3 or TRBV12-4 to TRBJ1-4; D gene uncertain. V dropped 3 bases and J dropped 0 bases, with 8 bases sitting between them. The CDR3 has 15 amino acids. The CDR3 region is CASSFGRATNEKLFF. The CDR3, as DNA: TGTGCCAGCAGTTTCGGGAGGGCAACTAATGAAAAACTGTTTTTT.

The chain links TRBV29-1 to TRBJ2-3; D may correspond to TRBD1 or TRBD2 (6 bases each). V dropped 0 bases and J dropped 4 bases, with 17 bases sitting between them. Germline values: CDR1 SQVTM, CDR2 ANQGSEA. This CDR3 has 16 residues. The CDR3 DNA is TGCAGCGTTGAAGATCTCCGGAGGGGGGACGCAGATACGCAGTATTTT. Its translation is CSVEDLRRGDADTQYF.

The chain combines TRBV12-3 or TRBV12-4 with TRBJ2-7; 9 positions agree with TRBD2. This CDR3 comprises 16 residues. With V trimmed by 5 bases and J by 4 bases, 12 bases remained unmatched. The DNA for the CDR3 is TGTGCCAGCAGTGGTCCCCCAGGGACTAGCCAGTACGAGCAGTACTTC. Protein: CASSGPPGTSQYEQYF.

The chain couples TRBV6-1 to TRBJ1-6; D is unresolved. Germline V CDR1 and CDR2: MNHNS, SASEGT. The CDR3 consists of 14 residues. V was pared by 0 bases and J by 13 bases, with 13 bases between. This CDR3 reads CASSEAPAAKPLHF. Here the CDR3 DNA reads TGTGCCAGCAGTGAAGCTCCAGCTGCTAAGCCCCTCCACTTT.

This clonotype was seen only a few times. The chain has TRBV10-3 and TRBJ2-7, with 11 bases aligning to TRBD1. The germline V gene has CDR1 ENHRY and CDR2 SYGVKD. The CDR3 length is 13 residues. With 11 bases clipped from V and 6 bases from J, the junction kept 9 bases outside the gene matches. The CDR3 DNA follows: TGTGCCTCGAGGGGGGACAGGGGGGGCGAGCAGTACTTC. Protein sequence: CASRGDRGGEQYF.

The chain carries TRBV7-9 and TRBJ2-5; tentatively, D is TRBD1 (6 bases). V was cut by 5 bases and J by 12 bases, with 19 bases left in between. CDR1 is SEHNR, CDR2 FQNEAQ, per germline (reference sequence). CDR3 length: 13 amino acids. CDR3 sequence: CASSLDPLPGEYF. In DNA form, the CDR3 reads TGTGCCAGCAGCCTAGATCCACTACCAGGGGAGTACTTC.

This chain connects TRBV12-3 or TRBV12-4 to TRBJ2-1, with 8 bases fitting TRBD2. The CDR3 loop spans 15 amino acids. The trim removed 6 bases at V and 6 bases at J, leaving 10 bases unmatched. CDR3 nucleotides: TGTGCCAGCAGCACCCGGGGGGGGGGCCTCAATGAGCAGTTCTTC. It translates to CASSTRGGGLNEQFF.

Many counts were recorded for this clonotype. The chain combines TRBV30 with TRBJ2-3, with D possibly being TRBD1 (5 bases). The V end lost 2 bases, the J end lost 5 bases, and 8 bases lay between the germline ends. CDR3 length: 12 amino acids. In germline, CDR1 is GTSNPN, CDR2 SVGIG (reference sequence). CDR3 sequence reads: CAWSKGRDTQYF. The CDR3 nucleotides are TGTGCCTGGAGTAAGGGGCGAGATACGCAGTATTTT.

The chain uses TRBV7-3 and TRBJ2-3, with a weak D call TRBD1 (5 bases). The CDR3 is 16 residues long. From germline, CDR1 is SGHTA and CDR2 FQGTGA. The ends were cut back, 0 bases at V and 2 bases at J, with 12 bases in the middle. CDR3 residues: CASSLTVTATTDTQYF. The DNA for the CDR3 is TGTGCCAGCAGCTTAACGGTGACAGCAACCACAGATACGCAGTATTTT.

The CDR3 DNA is TGTGCCAGCAGCCGTTTGAGGGATCAGCAGTACTTC. It codes for CASSRLRDQQYF. This sequence joins TRBV28 and TRBJ2-7, with D possibly being TRBD2 (5 bases). V was pared by 6 bases and J by 8 bases, with 14 bases between. The CDR3 loop spans 12 amino acids. Germline lookup yields CDR1 MDHEN and CDR2 SYDVKM.

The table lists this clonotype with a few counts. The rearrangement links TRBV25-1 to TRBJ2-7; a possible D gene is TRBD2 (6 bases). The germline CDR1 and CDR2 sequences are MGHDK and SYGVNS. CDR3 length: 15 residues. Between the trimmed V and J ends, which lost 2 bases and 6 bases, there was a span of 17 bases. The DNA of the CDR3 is TGTGCCAGCAGTGAAACCCGCGCCGGGGGTCGCGAGCAGTACTTC. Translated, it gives CASSETRAGGREQYF.

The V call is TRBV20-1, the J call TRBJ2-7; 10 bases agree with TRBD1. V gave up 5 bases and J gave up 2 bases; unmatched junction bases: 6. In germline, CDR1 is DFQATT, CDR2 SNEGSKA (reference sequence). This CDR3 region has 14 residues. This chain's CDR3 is CSASGTGDPYEQYF. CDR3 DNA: TGCAGTGCTTCCGGGACAGGGGACCCCTACGAGCAGTACTTC.

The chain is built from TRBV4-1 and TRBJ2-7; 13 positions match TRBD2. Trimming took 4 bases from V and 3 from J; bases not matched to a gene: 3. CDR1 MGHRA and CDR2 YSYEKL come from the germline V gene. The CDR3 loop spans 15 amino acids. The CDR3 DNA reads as TGCGCCAGCAGCCCCGGGACTAGCGGGGACTACGAGCAGTACTTC. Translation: CASSPGTSGDYEQYF.

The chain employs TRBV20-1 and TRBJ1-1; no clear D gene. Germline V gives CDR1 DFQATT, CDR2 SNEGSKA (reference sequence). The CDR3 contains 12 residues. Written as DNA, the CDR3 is TGCAGCCTAACCAGAATGAACACTGAAGCTTTCTTT. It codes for CSLTRMNTEAFF.